These T cell receptor beta chains were read from a single sample in a study of Graves' ophthalmopathy and Graves' hyperthyroidism. In TCRdb, the multiplex PCR reads were re-called with MiXCR into one record per CDR3 protein. The repertoire includes about 600,000 distinct CDR3 sequences, about two fifths of them detected once, and roughly 4% sits in the top ten. Sample: peripheral blood or thyroid tissue (not recorded which). The receptor set was obtained from an adult man with Graves' hyperthyroidism. CDR3s include the opening cysteine and the closing phenylalanine or tryptophan. D genes are given only for firm matches. A clone size is listed for some rows: how often the clone was seen (once, few, many), or a class if it is expanded.

v_call: TRBV7-9
clone_size: .
d_call: .
j_call: TRBJ1-1
cdr3_aa: CASSPSGMVEAFF
cdr3_nt: TGTGCCAGCAGCCCGAGTGGGATGGTTGAAGCTTTCTTT

v_call: TRBV30
clone_size: .
d_call: TRBD1
j_call: TRBJ1-2
cdr3_aa: CAWNQKGQGNGYGYTF
cdr3_nt: TGTGCCTGGAACCAGAAGGGACAGGGAAATGGCTATGGCTACACCTTC

v_call: TRBV20-1
clone_size: many
d_call: .
j_call: TRBJ1-2
cdr3_aa: CSAPSEGTYGYTF
cdr3_nt: TGCAGTGCCCCATCTGAGGGGACCTATGGCTACACCTTC

v_call: TRBV2
clone_size: many
d_call: TRBD1
j_call: TRBJ2-7
cdr3_aa: CASEGDRGKLNEQYF
cdr3_nt: TGTGCCAGCGAAGGGGACAGGGGAAAATTGAACGAGCAGTACTTC

v_call: TRBV15
clone_size: .
d_call: .
j_call: TRBJ1-2
cdr3_aa: CATSREGSGTYGYTF
cdr3_nt: TGTGCCACCAGCAGAGAGGGATCTGGTACCTATGGCTACACCTTC

v_call: TRBV28
clone_size: many
d_call: .
j_call: TRBJ2-7
cdr3_aa: CASSLTGFHEQYF
cdr3_nt: TGTGCCAGCAGTTTAACAGGGTTTCACGAGCAGTACTTC

v_call: TRBV20-1
clone_size: many
d_call: .
j_call: TRBJ1-1
cdr3_aa: CSARDFGQLNTEAFF
cdr3_nt: TGCAGTGCTAGAGATTTCGGACAGTTGAACACTGAAGCTTTCTTT

v_call: TRBV10-3
clone_size: .
d_call: .
j_call: TRBJ2-3
cdr3_aa: CAIKVSWSTDTQYF
cdr3_nt: TGTGCCATCAAGGTATCTTGGAGCACAGATACGCAGTATTTT

v_call: TRBV20-1
clone_size: many
d_call: TRBD1
j_call: TRBJ1-5
cdr3_aa: CSARDRPGQGKQPQHF
cdr3_nt: TGCAGTGCTAGAGATCGTCCGGGACAGGGGAAACAGCCCCAGCATTTT

v_call: TRBV19
clone_size: .
d_call: .
j_call: TRBJ1-1
cdr3_aa: CTSRMNTEAFF
cdr3_nt: TGTACCAGTCGGATGAACACTGAAGCTTTCTTT

v_call: TRBV29-1
clone_size: .
d_call: .
j_call: TRBJ1-2
cdr3_aa: CSYSGRGFNGYTF
cdr3_nt: TGCAGTTACTCGGGCAGGGGTTTCAATGGCTACACCTTC

v_call: TRBV19
clone_size: many
d_call: .
j_call: TRBJ1-1
cdr3_aa: CASNVGRTEAFF
cdr3_nt: TGTGCCAGTAACGTGGGGAGAACTGAAGCTTTCTTT

v_call: TRBV3-1
clone_size: few
d_call: .
j_call: TRBJ2-5
cdr3_aa: CASSQATGYQETQYF
cdr3_nt: TGTGCCAGCAGCCAGGCCACAGGGTACCAAGAGACCCAGTACTTC

v_call: TRBV29-1
clone_size: .
d_call: TRBD1
j_call: TRBJ1-2
cdr3_aa: CSGGQGLANYGYTF
cdr3_nt: TGCAGCGGAGGACAGGGCTTAGCTAACTATGGCTACACCTTC

v_call: TRBV29-1
clone_size: .
d_call: .
j_call: TRBJ1-2
cdr3_aa: CSVEEESGVVYGYTF
cdr3_nt: TGCAGCGTTGAAGAGGAGTCAGGGGTCGTCTATGGCTACACCTTC

v_call: TRBV7-2
clone_size: many
d_call: TRBD1
j_call: TRBJ1-4
cdr3_aa: CASSLSQGGEKLFF
cdr3_nt: TGTGCCAGCAGCTTAAGCCAGGGGGGTGAAAAACTGTTTTTT

v_call: TRBV6-6
clone_size: .
d_call: TRBD1
j_call: TRBJ2-7
cdr3_aa: CASSTRDRAYEQYF
cdr3_nt: TGTGCCAGCAGTACCCGGGACAGGGCCTACGAGCAGTACTTC

v_call: TRBV2
clone_size: .
d_call: .
j_call: TRBJ2-7
cdr3_aa: CASSFDGVDTYEQYF
cdr3_nt: TGCGCCAGCAGTTTCGACGGGGTCGACACCTACGAGCAGTACTTC

v_call: TRBV7-8
clone_size: .
d_call: TRBD1
j_call: TRBJ1-3
cdr3_aa: CASSLGGWDRGNTIYF
cdr3_nt: TGTGCCAGCAGCTTAGGAGGTTGGGACAGGGGAAACACCATATATTTT

v_call: TRBV7-8
clone_size: many
d_call: .
j_call: TRBJ2-6
cdr3_aa: CASSLVAGAHRVSVSGANVLTF
cdr3_nt: TGTGCCAGCAGCTTAGTGGCCGGGGCGCACCGTGTGTCTGTTTCTGGGGCCAACGTCCTGACTTTC

v_call: TRBV10-1
clone_size: many
d_call: .
j_call: TRBJ2-7
cdr3_aa: CASSETLSYEQYF
cdr3_nt: TGCGCCAGCAGTGAAACCCTCTCCTACGAGCAGTACTTC

v_call: TRBV29-1
clone_size: many
d_call: .
j_call: TRBJ1-1
cdr3_aa: CSVEDDFRYTEAFF
cdr3_nt: TGCAGCGTTGAGGATGACTTCAGGTACACTGAAGCTTTCTTT

v_call: TRBV6-1
clone_size: .
d_call: TRBD1
j_call: TRBJ1-2
cdr3_aa: CASSETGQGAGGYTF
cdr3_nt: TGTGCCAGCAGTGAAACGGGACAGGGGGCGGGAGGCTACACCTTC